Listed here are 16 T cell receptor beta chains from one sample, sequenced in a study of blood T cell repertoires in COVID-19. Only in-frame clones appear in the TCRdb table, and some are missing; sequencing was by immunoSEQ multiplex PCR. The sample consists of 250,000 to 350,000 clones, approximately 86% of them appearing once. Source material: peripheral blood. All receptors derive from a woman aged 50 to 60 with active or convalescent COVID-19.

This sequence joins TRBV21-1 and TRBJ2-2; the table's D call, TRBD1, was not checked against the DNA. TRBV21-1 is noted as a pseudogene. The CDR3 consists of 19 residues. CDR3 sequence (DNA): TGTGCCAGCAGCGAAAAAGCCGAGGGGGACAGGGGGCGCACCGGGGAGCTGTTTTTT. Translated: CASSEKAEGDRGRTGELFF.

The gene calls are TRBV27 and TRBJ1-1; 9 nucleotides line up with TRBD1. The CDR3 length is 15 residues. Germline V gene data show CDR1 as MNHEY and CDR2 as SMNVEV (reference sequence). Losses at the gene ends were 6 bases for V and 7 bases for J; bases not matched to a gene: 12. The CDR3 here is CASSLGTGRMGEAFF. In DNA, the CDR3 is TGTGCCAGCAGCCTGGGGACAGGGAGGATGGGTGAAGCTTTCTTT.

The rearrangement joins TRBV29-1 to TRBJ1-2; 10 nucleotides agree with TRBD1. This CDR3 region has 17 residues. Germline V CDR1 and CDR2: SQVTM, ANQGSEA. The V segment lost 1 base and the J segment 7 bases; nucleotides outside the gene matches: 15. CDR3 DNA: TGCAGCGTTGAAGTATTGGGGACAGGGGACGCATTGGGTGGCTACACCTTC. Residues: CSVEVLGTGDALGGYTF.

The genes are TRBV5-6 and TRBJ1-1, with 7 bases that match TRBD1. This CDR3 has 17 amino acids. Germline CDR1 is SGHDT and CDR2 is YYEEEE. V trimming: 0 bases; J trimming: 0 bases; junction bases outside the gene matches: 8. The DNA for the CDR3 is TGTGCCAGCAGCTTGGCTCTACAGGGGCTCATGAACACTGAAGCTTTCTTT. Translation gives CASSLALQGLMNTEAFF.

The gene calls are TRBV28 and TRBJ1-6; 7 nucleotides agree with TRBD1. Per germline, CDR1 MDHEN and CDR2 SYDVKM. The CDR3 spans 15 residues. J gave up 6 bases and V 5 bases, and 7 bases lay outside the gene matches. The CDR3 DNA reads TGTGCCAGCAGTCTGCGACAGGGAGCTAATTCACCCCTCCACTTT. Translated: CASSLRQGANSPLHF.

The J gene is TRBJ2-5, the V gene TRBV3-1 (or the pseudogene TRBV3-2); 12 bases are shared with TRBD2. The germline V gene has CDR1 LGHDT and CDR2 YNNKEL (reference sequence). J lost 9 bases, V lost 1 base, and 6 bases had no gene match. This CDR3 has 15 amino acids. CDR3 residues: CASSQGLAGAGPQYF. For the CDR3, the DNA is TGTGCCAGCAGCCAAGGACTAGCGGGGGCTGGGCCCCAGTACTTC.

The chain couples TRBV7-9 to TRBJ1-2; 9 nucleotides match TRBD1. Germline V gives CDR1 SEHNR, CDR2 FQNEAQ (reference sequence). V lost 7 bases to trimming and J lost 7 bases; unmatched junction nucleotides: 7. CDR3 length equals 13 residues. The CDR3 is CASTPGQGGGYTF. The DNA for the CDR3 is TGTGCCAGCACCCCGGGACAGGGAGGTGGCTACACCTTC.

V usage is TRBV20-1 and J usage is TRBJ2-4; TRBD1 matches 7 bases. V shed 6 bases and J 7 bases; nucleotides not matched to a gene: 3. Germline values: CDR1 DFQATT, CDR2 SNEGSKA (reference sequence). CDR3 size: 11 residues. CDR3: CSATGSNIQYF. CDR3 DNA: TGCAGTGCGACAGGGTCCAACATTCAGTACTTC.

The chain joins TRBV7-9 to TRBJ2-3; TRBD2 matches 11 bases. Germline values: CDR1 SEHNR, CDR2 FQNEAQ (reference sequence). This CDR3 region has 16 residues. J lost 2 bases, V lost 1 base, and 2 bases had no gene match. The chain's CDR3 is CASSLGTSGLTDTQYF. The CDR3 DNA reads as TGTGCCAGCAGCTTAGGGACTAGCGGGCTCACAGATACGCAGTATTTT.

The chain carries TRBV25-1 and TRBJ1-1; 8 bases agree with TRBD1. The V gene end was trimmed by 8 bases and the J gene end by 1 base; junction bases not matched to a gene: 18. This CDR3 has 18 residues. Germline assignment: CDR1 MGHDK and CDR2 SYGVNS. The CDR3: CASSGLKQGAAWNTEAFF. The CDR3 DNA reads TGTGCCAGCTCAGGCCTAAAGCAGGGGGCGGCCTGGAACACTGAAGCTTTCTTT.

The J gene is TRBJ2-1, the V gene TRBV5-1; 10 bases are a match to TRBD2. CDR1 is SGHRS, CDR2 YFSETQ, per germline. V dropped 4 bases and J dropped 0; count of bases not matched to a gene: 4. The CDR3 covers 16 residues. CDR3 loop: CASSEPSGGSYNEQFF. The CDR3 DNA is TGCGCCAGCAGCGAGCCTAGCGGGGGCTCCTACAATGAGCAGTTCTTC.

The chain employs TRBV7-9 and TRBJ1-3; TRBD1 is a possible D gene (5 bases). V gave up 1 base and J gave up 1 base, with 8 bases separating them. Germline loops: CDR1 SEHNR, CDR2 FQNEAQ (reference sequence). The CDR3 is made up of 15 amino acids. The CDR3 DNA follows: TGTGCCAGCAGCTTAGGAGGGACTTCTGGAAACACCATATATTTT. Its protein is CASSLGGTSGNTIYF. Variable domain in full (rest from reference TRBV7-9 and TRBJ1-3): DTGVSQNPRHKITKRGQNVTFRCDPISEHNRLYWYRQTLGQGPEFLTYFQNEAQLEKSRLLSDRFSAERPKGSFSTLEIQRTEQGDSAMYLCASSLGGTSGNTIYFGEGSWLTVV.

The CDR3 region is CASTPGGFDYGYTF. CDR3 in DNA: TGTGCCAGCACCCCCGGGGGGTTTGACTATGGCTACACCTTC. The V call is TRBV11-2, the J call TRBJ1-2, with D maybe TRBD1 (5 bases). CDR3 size: 14 residues. The germline gives CDR1 SGHAT, CDR2 FQNNGV. V lost 7 bases and J 3 bases, leaving 15 bases between the germline ends.

The chain has TRBV19 and TRBJ1-2; tentatively, D is TRBD1 (6 bases). The length of the CDR3 is 15 residues. V shed 5 bases and J shed 1 base, with 14 bases lying between them. CDR1 and CDR2 from the germline V gene are LNHDA and SQIVND (reference sequence). The CDR3 bases are TGTGCCAGTAGTCAGGACAGCATGGTTAACTATGGCTACACCTTC. Encoded protein: CASSQDSMVNYGYTF.

V and J are TRBV4-1 and TRBJ1-2; D may be TRBD1 (5 bases). Germline V lookup: CDR1 MGHRA, CDR2 YSYEKL. The CDR3 runs 17 residues. V lost 4 bases to trimming and J lost 2 bases, with 20 bases between them. CDR3: CASSPRATTDRNYGYTF. CDR3 nucleotide sequence: TGCGCCAGCAGCCCCAGGGCAACGACAGACCGAAACTATGGCTACACCTTC.

V and J are TRBV28 and TRBJ1-1; D gene ambiguous. Trimming left V 5 bases short and J 5 bases short, with 12 bases between. Per the germline V gene, CDR1 is MDHEN and CDR2 is SYDVKM. This CDR3 spans 13 amino acids. CDR3 sequence reads: CASSSPGVTEAFF. CDR3 bases: TGTGCCAGCAGTAGTCCCGGGGTTACTGAAGCTTTCTTT.